Only a few counts were recorded for the clone carrying this T cell receptor beta chain. The antigen is unknown. Germline V gene data show CDR1 as SGHKS and CDR2 as YYEKEE (reference sequence). The CDR3 contains 18 residues. V gave up 2 bases and J gave up 5 bases; unmatched junction bases: 10. Amplification used 60 Vbeta primers and 13 Jbeta primers. Measured with immunoSEQ multiplex PCR; TCRdb has only the in-frame clones, and not every one. The table includes around 150,000 clones, approximately 72% detected once. This sample was taken from a study of cytomegalovirus exposure and HLA in healthy donors. Study-level background: Unique TCR beta sequences numbering over 100 million came from around 180 million T cells in an earlier analysis. General study points: The study listed around 150 cytomegalovirus-associated TCR beta chains.

The sequenced sample consisted of PBMCs. The chain links TRBV5-5 to TRBJ2-3; 14 nucleotides align to TRBD2. This clonotype originated in an older woman in good health and CMV-seronegative. The CDR3 DNA sequence: TGTGCCAGCAGCTTTCGGACTAGCGGGGGGACCGATAGAGATACGCAGTATTTT. Protein: CASSFRTSGGTDRDTQYF.